This T cell receptor (beta chain) derives from a study of blood T cell repertoires in COVID-19. Study overall: The samples span acute and convalescent COVID-19 from the United States, Italy and Spain.

The method was immunoSEQ multiplex PCR; TCRdb's version includes in-frame clones alone and lacks a portion of them. The table has under 120,000 clones, roughly 80% seen once; the top ten hold roughly 20%. V shed 1 base, J shed 3 bases, and the junction held 6 bases outside the gene matches. This CDR3 is 17 amino acids long. Germline CDR1 SGHDT, CDR2 YYEEEE. Material for sequencing was peripheral blood. This chain links TRBV5-6 with TRBJ2-5, with 13 bases fitting TRBD2. The sequence was obtained from a man between 65 and 85 years old with active or convalescent COVID-19. The CDR3 here is CASSLTSGRAEEETQYF. CDR3 coding DNA: TGTGCCAGCAGCTTGACTAGCGGGAGGGCCGAAGAAGAGACCCAGTACTTC. Looking up the rest from reference TRBV5-6 and TRBJ2-5 gives the full variable domain: DAGVTQSPTHLIKTRGQQVTLRCSPKSGHDTVSWYQQALGQGPQFIFQYYEEEERQRGNFPDRFSGHQFPNYSSELNVNALLLGDSALYLCASSLTSGRAEEETQYFGPGTRLLVL.